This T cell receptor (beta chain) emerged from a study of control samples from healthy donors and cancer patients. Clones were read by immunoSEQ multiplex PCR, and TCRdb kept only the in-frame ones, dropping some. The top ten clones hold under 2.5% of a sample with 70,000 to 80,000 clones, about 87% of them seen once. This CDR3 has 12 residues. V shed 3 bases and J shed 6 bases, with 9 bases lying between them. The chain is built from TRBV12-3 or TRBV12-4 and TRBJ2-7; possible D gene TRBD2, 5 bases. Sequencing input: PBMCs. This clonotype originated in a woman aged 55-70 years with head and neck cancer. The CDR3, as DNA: TGTGCCAGCAGTTTCTCAGGAGGCGAGCAGTACTTC. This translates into CASSFSGGEQYF.